This paragraph reports one T cell receptor (beta chain). This clone has a handful of counts. Its target antigen remains unknown. No base quality information exists; no much larger clone differs at one position. Patients with a history of autoimmune disease or receiving systemic immunosuppression were excluded from the trial. Peripheral blood for TCR sequencing was collected from all dose cohorts at baseline, on cycle 4 day 1, and on cycle 7 day 1. The samples were drawn from a first-in-human, open-label, multicenter phase I dose-escalation trial of ivuxolimab. Adults with locally advanced or metastatic melanoma, renal cell carcinoma, hepatocellular carcinoma or head and neck squamous cell carcinoma were enrolled in the trial. Before TCR sequencing, CD4+ T cells and CD8+ T cells were sorted from peripheral blood as separate populations. To sequence the TCRbeta CDR3 region, genomic DNA was isolated from the sorted cells. TCRbeta CDR3 regions were sequenced using the immunoSEQ Assay. TCRdb mirrors the immuneACCESS table, restricted to in-frame sequences. Some clones are absent from its copies; in checked studies, under half trace to an unresolved V gene, and the reason for the others is unknown. Across this sample there are approximately 57,000 clones, with 83% seen only once. The ten largest clones take up roughly 3.3% of the sample.

This entry comes from a study of OX40 agonist ivuxolimab in advanced cancers. Study-wide context: The costimulatory receptor OX40 (CD134) was targeted by ivuxolimab, a fully human IgG2 agonistic monoclonal antibody. Intravenous ivuxolimab was administered to patients every 2 weeks at six dose levels: 0.01, 0.1, 0.3, 1.5, 3 and 10 mg/kg. Of the approximately 50 dose-escalation patients, hepatocellular carcinoma was present in some 19, melanoma in approximately 15, renal cell carcinoma in 9 and head and neck cancer in 9. A male proportion of around 81% and a mean age of around 60 years, ranging from roughly 23 to 85, were recorded for the dose-escalation cohort. Prior anti-PD-1, anti-PD-L1 or anti-CTLA-4 therapy was permitted, and checkpoint inhibitors had been received by approximately 39% of dose-escalation patients. Partial responses occurred in three dose-escalation patients: two with cutaneous melanoma and one with hepatocellular carcinoma. The point of sequencing TCRbeta in the periphery was to test whether ivuxolimab changed TCR sequence diversity and drove clonal T-cell expansion. The paper covers the monotherapy dose-escalation part of the phase I ivuxolimab trial, which included N of about 56 patients. Paper-wide results and their limitations: After ivuxolimab, expanded clones were on average more numerous among CD8+ T cells than among CD4+ T cells. In the 0.1-3.0 mg/kg groups, partial responders were among the patients with the lowest normalized peripheral clonal expansion, particularly in CD8+ T cells. At doses from 0.1 to 3.0 mg/kg, clonal expansion was seen in both CD4+ and CD8+ blood T cells between baseline and week 6. The antigen specificity of the clonally expanded peripheral T cells was not determined. Low levels of normalized T-cell clonal expansion were also seen in some nonresponding patients.

For CDR1 and CDR2, the germline V gene lists SGDLS and YYNGEE. V is reduced by 3 bases and J by 2 bases, leaving a spacing of 16 bases between them. Reading from cysteine to phenylalanine, the CDR3 counts 16 amino acids. The only DNA kept is the CDR3, 48 bases in frame from the first base. The TCR sequence derives from an adult with an advanced solid tumor such as melanoma, head and neck, liver or kidney cancer. Here the sequenced sample was CD4+ or CD8+ T cells sorted from blood, taken in a trial of the OX40 agonist ivuxolimab. This chain joins TRBV9 to TRBJ2-3; the D gene cannot be resolved beyond TRBD1 or TRBD2, each matching 5 bases. At the DNA level, the sequence is TGTGCCAGCAGCGGGGCCCGGGACCCGGTCACAGATACGCAGTATTTT. It codes for CASSGARDPVTDTQYF.